A selection of T cell receptor beta chains follows, all from one sample in a study of T cells after yellow fever vaccination. TCRdb processed the 5' RACE reads anew with MiXCR; each CDR3 protein has one entry. This table holds 240,000 or so distinct CDR3 sequences, 6.5% to 8.5% found once. This specimen was CD4+ T cells sorted from PBMCs, taken 15 days after the yellow fever booster vaccination. The receptors were sampled from a man aged 30 to 45 who received the YFV17D yellow fever vaccine. Each CDR3 is given with its conserved first and last residue. A D gene is named only where the DNA matches it firmly. For some rows the clone size is stated as once, few or many, or as a class when expanded; others skip it.

v_call: TRBV30; j_call: TRBJ1-2; clone_size: few; d_call: NA; cdr3_length: 11; cdr3_nt: TGTGCCTGGAGTCCCCTAGGAGGGTACACCTTC; cdr3_aa: CAWSPLGGYTF
v_call: TRBV10-3; j_call: TRBJ2-5; clone_size: NA; d_call: TRBD2; cdr3_length: 17; cdr3_nt: TGTGCCATCAGTGAGTCTGCTAAAGCGGGAGTTGCAGAGACCCAGTACTTC; cdr3_aa: CAISESAKAGVAETQYF
v_call: TRBV30; j_call: TRBJ2-3; clone_size: NA; d_call: TRBD2; cdr3_length: 16; cdr3_nt: TGTGCCTGGAGTTACGCCCTAGCGGGAGGAGGAGATACGCAGTATTTT; cdr3_aa: CAWSYALAGGGDTQYF
v_call: TRBV5-5; j_call: TRBJ2-2; clone_size: NA; d_call: NA; cdr3_length: 14; cdr3_nt: TGTGCCAGCACCAAGACTGGGGTTCCCGGGGAGCTGTTTTTT; cdr3_aa: CASTKTGVPGELFF
v_call: TRBV12-3/TRBV12-4; j_call: TRBJ2-7; clone_size: NA; d_call: NA; cdr3_length: 14; cdr3_nt: TGTGCCAGCAGTTTGCTTAGCGGCCCCTACGAGCAGTACTTC; cdr3_aa: CASSLLSGPYEQYF
v_call: TRBV11-1; j_call: TRBJ2-3; clone_size: NA; d_call: TRBD1; cdr3_length: 15; cdr3_nt: TGTGCCAGCAGCTTAGCGTGGACAGGAGTAGATACGCAGTATTTT; cdr3_aa: CASSLAWTGVDTQYF
v_call: TRBV4-3; j_call: TRBJ1-5; clone_size: few; d_call: NA; cdr3_length: 16; cdr3_nt: TGCGCCAGCAGCCAAGATGGCCAATCTGGGGATCAGCCCCAGCATTTT; cdr3_aa: CASSQDGQSGDQPQHF
v_call: TRBV19; j_call: TRBJ2-2; clone_size: NA; d_call: TRBD1; cdr3_length: 15; cdr3_nt: TGTGCCAGTACCCGGACAGGGGGGAACACCGGGGAGCTGTTTTTT; cdr3_aa: CASTRTGGNTGELFF
v_call: TRBV12-3/TRBV12-4; j_call: TRBJ2-2; clone_size: many; d_call: NA; cdr3_length: 15; cdr3_nt: TGTGCCAGCAGCCTGGGGTTCGGTAGGACCGGGGAGCTGTTTTTT; cdr3_aa: CASSLGFGRTGELFF
v_call: TRBV20-1; j_call: TRBJ2-2; clone_size: few; d_call: NA; cdr3_length: 15; cdr3_nt: TGCAGTGTCCTGGGGCGAAGGAGGGGCACCGGGGAGCTGTTTTTT; cdr3_aa: CSVLGRRRGTGELFF
v_call: TRBV18; j_call: TRBJ1-1; clone_size: NA; d_call: NA; cdr3_length: 16; cdr3_nt: TGTGCCAGCTCACCACCTGTGGCACCCATGAACACTGAAGCTTTCTTT; cdr3_aa: CASSPPVAPMNTEAFF
v_call: TRBV30; j_call: TRBJ1-6; clone_size: few; d_call: NA; cdr3_length: 12; cdr3_nt: TGTGCCTGGAGTAGACTGGAGTCACCCCTCCACTTT; cdr3_aa: CAWSRLESPLHF
v_call: TRBV6-1; j_call: TRBJ2-7; clone_size: few; d_call: TRBD2; cdr3_length: 17; cdr3_nt: TGTGCCAGCAGCCCCAAGAAGGGTGTCGGGAGGGTTTACGAGCAGTACTTC; cdr3_aa: CASSPKKGVGRVYEQYF
v_call: TRBV5-1; j_call: TRBJ2-2; clone_size: few; d_call: NA; cdr3_length: 14; cdr3_nt: TGCGCCAGCGAGACATACACGAACACCGGGGAGCTGTTTTTT; cdr3_aa: CASETYTNTGELFF
v_call: TRBV2; j_call: TRBJ1-5; clone_size: NA; d_call: NA; cdr3_length: 14; cdr3_nt: TGTGCCAGCACCCGTCAAGATAGCAATCAGCCCCAGCATTTT; cdr3_aa: CASTRQDSNQPQHF